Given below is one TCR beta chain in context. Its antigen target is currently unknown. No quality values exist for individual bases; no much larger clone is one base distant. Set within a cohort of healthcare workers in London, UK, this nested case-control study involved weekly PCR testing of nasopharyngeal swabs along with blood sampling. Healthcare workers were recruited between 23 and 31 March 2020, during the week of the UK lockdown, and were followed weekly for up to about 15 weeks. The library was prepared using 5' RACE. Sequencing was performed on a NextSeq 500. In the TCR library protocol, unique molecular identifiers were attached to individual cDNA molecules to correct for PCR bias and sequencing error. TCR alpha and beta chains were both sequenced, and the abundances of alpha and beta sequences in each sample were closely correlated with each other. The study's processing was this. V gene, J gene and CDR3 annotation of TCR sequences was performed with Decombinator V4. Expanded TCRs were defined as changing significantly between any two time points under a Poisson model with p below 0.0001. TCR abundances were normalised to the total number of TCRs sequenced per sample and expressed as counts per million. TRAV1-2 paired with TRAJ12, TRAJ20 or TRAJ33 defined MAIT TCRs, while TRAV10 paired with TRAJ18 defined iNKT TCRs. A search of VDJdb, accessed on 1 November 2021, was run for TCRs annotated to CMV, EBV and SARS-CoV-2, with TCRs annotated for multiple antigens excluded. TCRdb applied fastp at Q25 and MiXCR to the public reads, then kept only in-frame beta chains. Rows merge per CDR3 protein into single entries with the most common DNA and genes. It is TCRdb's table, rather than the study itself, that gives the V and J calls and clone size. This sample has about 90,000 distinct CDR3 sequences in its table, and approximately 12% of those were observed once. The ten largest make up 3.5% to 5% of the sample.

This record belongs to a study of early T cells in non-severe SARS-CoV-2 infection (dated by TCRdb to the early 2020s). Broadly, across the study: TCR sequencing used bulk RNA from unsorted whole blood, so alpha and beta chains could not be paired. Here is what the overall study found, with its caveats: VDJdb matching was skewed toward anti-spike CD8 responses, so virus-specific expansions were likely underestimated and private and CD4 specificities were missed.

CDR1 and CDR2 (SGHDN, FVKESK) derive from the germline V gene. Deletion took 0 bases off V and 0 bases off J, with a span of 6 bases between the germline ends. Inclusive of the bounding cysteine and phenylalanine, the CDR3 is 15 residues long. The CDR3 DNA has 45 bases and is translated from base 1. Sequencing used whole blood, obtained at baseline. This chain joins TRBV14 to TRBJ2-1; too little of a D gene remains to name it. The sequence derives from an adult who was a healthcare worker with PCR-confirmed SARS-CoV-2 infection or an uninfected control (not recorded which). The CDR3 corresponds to CASSQEWVSYNEQFF. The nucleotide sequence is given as TGTGCCAGCAGCCAAGAATGGGTCTCCTACAATGAGCAGTTCTTC.